A single sample is the source of the 10 T cell receptor beta chains below, sequenced in a study of blood T cell repertoires in COVID-19. Generated by immunoSEQ multiplex PCR, the TCRdb table keeps only in-frame clones and is missing some. The profile covers 230,000 or so clones, with roughly 84% appearing a single time and more than 3% taken by the ten largest. The sequenced material came from PBMCs or T cells enriched from blood (not recorded which). Source of these receptors: a man aged 45 to 65 who had recovered from COVID-19.

The V and J genes are TRBV5-1 and TRBJ2-2, with 7 bases identical to TRBD1. Germline-derived CDR1 and CDR2 are SGHRS and YFSETQ. The length of the CDR3 is 16 residues. V lost 3 bases to trimming and J lost 4 bases; unmatched junction nucleotides: 9. The CDR3 bases are TGCGCCAGCAGCTGGGACGGGACAGCCATCACCGGGGAGCTGTTTTTT. It encodes CASSWDGTAITGELFF. Full variable domain (rest looked up from reference TRBV5-1 and TRBJ2-2): KAGVTQTPRYLIKTRGQQVTLSCSPISGHRSVSWYQQTPGQGLQFLFEYFSETQRNKGNFPGRFSGRQFSNSRSEMNVSTLELGDSALYLCASSWDGTAITGELFFGEGSRLTVL.

The CDR3 DNA reads as TGTGCCAGCAGCTTCCAGACAGGGTTGGGCGATACGCAGTATTTT. Protein sequence: CASSFQTGLGDTQYF. The chain has TRBV11-3 and TRBJ2-3; 7 positions agree with TRBD1. V shed 3 bases, J shed 6 bases, and the junction held 9 bases outside the gene matches. The CDR3 extends over 15 amino acids. Germline CDR1 and CDR2: SGHNT and YENEEA.

The V and J genes are TRBV11-2 and TRBJ1-5; 7 bases agree with TRBD1. V trimming: 0 bases; J trimming: 8 bases; junction bases outside the gene matches: 4. CDR1 is SGHAT and CDR2 is FQNNGV in the germline V gene. This CDR3 is 14 amino acids long. As DNA, the CDR3 is TGTGCCAGCAGCTTAGACCGGCAGGGGGAGCCCCAGCATTTT. Protein: CASSLDRQGEPQHF.

The chain employs TRBV6-2 or TRBV6-3 and TRBJ2-7, with unresolved D. Between the trimmed V and J ends, which lost 5 bases and 2 bases, there was a span of 16 bases. The germline V gene encodes CDR1 MNHEY and CDR2 SVGEGT. The CDR3 runs 15 residues. The CDR3 protein is CASSHEQVFPYEQYF. CDR3 in DNA: TGTGCCAGCAGTCACGAGCAGGTGTTTCCCTACGAGCAGTACTTC.

The chain joins TRBV19 to TRBJ1-5; the D gene is possibly TRBD1 (5 bases). Trimming took 0 bases from V and 1 from J, leaving 16 bases between them. Germline-derived CDR1 and CDR2 are LNHDA and SQIVND (reference sequence). CDR3 size: 18 residues. The CDR3 is CASSIDSPGRVSNQPQHF. CDR3 sequence (DNA): TGTGCCAGTAGTATAGATAGCCCAGGGAGGGTAAGCAATCAGCCCCAGCATTTT.

The rearrangement joins TRBV19 to TRBJ2-7; 7 nucleotides match TRBD1. Germline V gene sequence: CDR1 LNHDA, CDR2 SQIVND (reference sequence). V gave up 3 bases and J gave up 0 bases; unmatched junction bases: 5. The length of the CDR3 is 15 residues. The CDR3 DNA is TGTGCCAGTAGTATCGCGGCAGGGGGCTCCTACGAGCAGTACTTC. This encodes CASSIAAGGSYEQYF.

This chain joins TRBV9 and TRBJ2-3; D not resolved. The CDR3 runs to 14 residues. The germline CDR1 and CDR2 sequences are SGDLS and YYNGEE. V was trimmed by 0 bases and J by 3 bases, leaving 8 bases between them. The CDR3 loop reads CASSVGATTDTQYF. Here the CDR3 DNA reads TGTGCCAGCAGCGTAGGGGCTACAACAGATACGCAGTATTTT.

The rearrangement joins TRBV9 to TRBJ2-1; D is undetermined. Germline CDR1 and CDR2: SGDLS and YYNGEE. V was shortened by 2 bases and J by 0 bases, with 9 bases between the two germline ends. The CDR3 has 15 residues. CDR3 sequence reads: CASSVNSNSYNEQFF. Written as DNA, the CDR3 is TGTGCCAGCAGCGTGAACTCTAACTCCTACAATGAGCAGTTCTTC.

The V gene is TRBV11-2, the J gene TRBJ2-1; D is perhaps TRBD2 (6 bases). V lost 0 bases and J lost 12, with 12 bases in between. The length of the CDR3 is 13 residues. CDR1 and CDR2 from the germline V gene are SGHAT and FQNNGV. The CDR3 spells CASSLEGTSWQFF. In nucleotides, the CDR3 is TGTGCCAGCAGCTTAGAAGGGACTTCTTGGCAGTTCTTC.

CDR3 in amino acids: CASSLQTRHRAYEQYF. CDR3 DNA: TGTGCCAGCAGTTTACAAACCAGACACCGAGCCTACGAGCAGTACTTC. This chain uses TRBV28 with TRBJ2-7, with D unresolved. Germline values: CDR1 MDHEN, CDR2 SYDVKM. Between the trimmed V and J ends, which lost 2 bases and 2 bases, there was a span of 16 bases. This CDR3 is 16 amino acids long.